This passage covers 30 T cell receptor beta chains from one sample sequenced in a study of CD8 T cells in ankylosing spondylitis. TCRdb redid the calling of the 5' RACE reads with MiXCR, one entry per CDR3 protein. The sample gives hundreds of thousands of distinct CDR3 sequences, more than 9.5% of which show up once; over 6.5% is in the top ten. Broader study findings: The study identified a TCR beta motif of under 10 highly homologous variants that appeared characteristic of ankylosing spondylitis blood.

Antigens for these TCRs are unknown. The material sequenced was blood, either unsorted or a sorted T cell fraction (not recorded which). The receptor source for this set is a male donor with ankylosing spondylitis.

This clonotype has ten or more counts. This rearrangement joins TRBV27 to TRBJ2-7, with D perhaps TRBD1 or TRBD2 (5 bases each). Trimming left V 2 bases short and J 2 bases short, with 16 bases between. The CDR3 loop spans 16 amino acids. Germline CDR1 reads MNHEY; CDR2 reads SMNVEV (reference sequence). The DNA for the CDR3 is TGTGCCAGCAGTTTACTTAGCCGGGACGGGACCTACGAGCAGTACTTC. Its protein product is CASSLLSRDGTYEQYF.

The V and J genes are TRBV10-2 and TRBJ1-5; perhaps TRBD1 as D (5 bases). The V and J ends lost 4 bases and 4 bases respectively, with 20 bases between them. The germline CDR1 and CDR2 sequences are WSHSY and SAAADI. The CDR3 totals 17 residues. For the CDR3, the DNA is TGCGCCAGCAGTGGGACCTCAGGGTTGGGTGGGAATCAGCCCCAGCATTTT. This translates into CASSGTSGLGGNQPQHF.

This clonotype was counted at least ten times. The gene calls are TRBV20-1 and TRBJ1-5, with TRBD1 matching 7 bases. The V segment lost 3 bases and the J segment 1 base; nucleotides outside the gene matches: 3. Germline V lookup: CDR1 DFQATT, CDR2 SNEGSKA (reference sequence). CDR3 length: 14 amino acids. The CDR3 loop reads CSARDRISNQPQHF. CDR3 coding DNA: TGCAGTGCTAGGGACAGGATAAGCAATCAGCCCCAGCATTTT.

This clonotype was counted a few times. DNA of the CDR3: TGTGCCAGCAGCCAAAGAAGGGGACCGAATCAGCCCCAGCATTTT. Translating gives CASSQRRGPNQPQHF. The V gene is TRBV5-8, the J gene TRBJ1-5, with a tentative D call TRBD1 (5 bases). The CDR3 totals 15 residues. Trimming removed 4 bases from V and 4 bases from J, with 15 bases in between. CDR1 is SGHTS and CDR2 is YDEGEE in the germline V gene.

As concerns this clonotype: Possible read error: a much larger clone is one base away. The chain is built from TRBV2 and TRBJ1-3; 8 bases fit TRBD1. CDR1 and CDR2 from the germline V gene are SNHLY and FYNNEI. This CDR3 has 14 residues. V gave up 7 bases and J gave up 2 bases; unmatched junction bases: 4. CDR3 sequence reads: CASTQDRAGNTIYF. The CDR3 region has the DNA TGTGCCAGCACCCAGGACAGGGCTGGAAACACCATATATTTT.

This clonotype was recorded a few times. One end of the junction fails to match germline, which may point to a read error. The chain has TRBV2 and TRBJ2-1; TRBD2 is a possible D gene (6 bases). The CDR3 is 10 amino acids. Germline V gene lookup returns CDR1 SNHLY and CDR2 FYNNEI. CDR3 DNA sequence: TGTGCCAGCAGTAGACTAGATGGGATCTTC. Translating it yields CASSRLDGIF.

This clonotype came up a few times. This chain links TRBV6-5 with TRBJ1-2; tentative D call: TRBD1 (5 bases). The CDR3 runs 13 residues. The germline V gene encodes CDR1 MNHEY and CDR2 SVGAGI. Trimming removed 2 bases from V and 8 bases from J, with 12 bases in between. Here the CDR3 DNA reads TGTGCCAGCAGTTACGCGGGTAGGGGCGGCTACACCTTC. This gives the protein CASSYAGRGGYTF.

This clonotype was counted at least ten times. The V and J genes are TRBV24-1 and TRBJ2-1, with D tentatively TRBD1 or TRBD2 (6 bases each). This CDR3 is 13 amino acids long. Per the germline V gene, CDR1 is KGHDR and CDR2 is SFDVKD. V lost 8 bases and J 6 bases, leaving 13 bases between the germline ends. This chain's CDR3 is CATTGGFSNEQFF. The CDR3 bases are TGTGCCACCACCGGGGGCTTTAGCAATGAGCAGTTCTTC.

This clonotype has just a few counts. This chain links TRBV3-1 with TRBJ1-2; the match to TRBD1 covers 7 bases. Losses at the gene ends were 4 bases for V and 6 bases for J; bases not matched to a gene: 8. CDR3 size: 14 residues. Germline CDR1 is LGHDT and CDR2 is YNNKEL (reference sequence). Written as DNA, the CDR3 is TGTGCCAGCAGCCGACAGGGCGGATCCCATGGCTACACCTTC. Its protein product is CASSRQGGSHGYTF.

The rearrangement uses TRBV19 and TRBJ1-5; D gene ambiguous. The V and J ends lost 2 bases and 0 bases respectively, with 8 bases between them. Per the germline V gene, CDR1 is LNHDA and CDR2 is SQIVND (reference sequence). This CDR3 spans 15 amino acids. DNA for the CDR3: TGTGCCAGTAGTATATTCCAGAATAGCAATCAGCCCCAGCATTTT. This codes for CASSIFQNSNQPQHF.

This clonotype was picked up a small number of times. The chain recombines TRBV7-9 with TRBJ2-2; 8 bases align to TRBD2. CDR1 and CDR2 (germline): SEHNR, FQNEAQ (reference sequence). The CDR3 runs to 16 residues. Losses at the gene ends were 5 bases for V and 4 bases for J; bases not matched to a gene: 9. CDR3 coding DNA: TGTGCCAGCAGCCCCGCGCCTGCGGGGGGCACCGGGGAGCTGTTTTTT. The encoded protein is CASSPAPAGGTGELFF.

The CDR3 DNA is TGTGCCAGCAGTCGCCGGTTTAGGACAGGGGAGAACACTGAAGCTTTCTTT. This translates into CASSRRFRTGENTEAFF. The rearrangement links TRBV12-3 or TRBV12-4 to TRBJ1-1; 9 bases are shared with TRBD1. After removal of 5 bases from V and 1 base from J, the junction contained 11 bases not matched to a gene. The length of the CDR3 is 17 residues.

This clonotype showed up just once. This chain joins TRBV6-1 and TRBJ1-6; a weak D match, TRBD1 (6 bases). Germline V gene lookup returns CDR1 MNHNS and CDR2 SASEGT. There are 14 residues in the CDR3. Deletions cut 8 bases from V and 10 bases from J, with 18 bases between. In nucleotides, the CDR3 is TGTGCCAGCGGCCCGCACAGGGATGACTCACCCCTCCACTTT. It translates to CASGPHRDDSPLHF.

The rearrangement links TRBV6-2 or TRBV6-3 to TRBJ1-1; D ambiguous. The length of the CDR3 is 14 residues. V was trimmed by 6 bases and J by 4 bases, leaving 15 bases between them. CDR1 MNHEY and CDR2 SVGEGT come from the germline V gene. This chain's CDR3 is CASSLRPSGTEAFF. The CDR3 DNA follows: TGTGCCAGCAGCCTCAGACCGTCAGGCACTGAAGCTTTCTTT.

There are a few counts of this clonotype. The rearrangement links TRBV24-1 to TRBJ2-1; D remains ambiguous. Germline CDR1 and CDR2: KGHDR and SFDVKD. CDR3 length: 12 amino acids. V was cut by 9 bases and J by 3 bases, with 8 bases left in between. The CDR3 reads CATGGYYNEQFF. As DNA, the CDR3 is TGTGCCACCGGCGGCTACTACAATGAGCAGTTCTTC.

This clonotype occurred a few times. CDR3 amino acids: CASRHISVSGNTEAFF. The CDR3 nucleotides are TGTGCCAGCAGGCATATCAGTGTTTCGGGGAACACTGAAGCTTTCTTT. This rearrangement joins TRBV12-3 or TRBV12-4 to TRBJ1-1; no clear D gene. With 6 bases removed from V and 1 base from J, the gap between germline ends came to 18 bases. This CDR3 spans 16 amino acids.

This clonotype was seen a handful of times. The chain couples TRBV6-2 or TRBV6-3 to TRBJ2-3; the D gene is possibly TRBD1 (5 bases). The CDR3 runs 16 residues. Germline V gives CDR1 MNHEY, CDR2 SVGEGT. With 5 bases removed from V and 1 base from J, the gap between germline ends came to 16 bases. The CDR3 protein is CASSPLDQGGTDTQYF. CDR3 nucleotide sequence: TGTGCCAGCAGTCCCTTAGATCAGGGCGGCACAGATACGCAGTATTTT.

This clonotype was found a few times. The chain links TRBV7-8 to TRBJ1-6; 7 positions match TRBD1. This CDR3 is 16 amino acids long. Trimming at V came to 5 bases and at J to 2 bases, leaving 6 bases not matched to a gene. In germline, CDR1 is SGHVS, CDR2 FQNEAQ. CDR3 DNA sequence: TGTGCCAGCAGCCGACAGGGAGTCGCCTATAATTCACCCCTCCACTTT. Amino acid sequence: CASSRQGVAYNSPLHF.

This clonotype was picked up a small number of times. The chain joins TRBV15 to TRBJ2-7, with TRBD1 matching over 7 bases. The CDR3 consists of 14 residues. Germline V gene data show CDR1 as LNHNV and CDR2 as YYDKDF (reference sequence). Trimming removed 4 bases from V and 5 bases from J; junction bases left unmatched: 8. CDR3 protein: CATSKYRGRDEQYF. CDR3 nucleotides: TGTGCCACCAGCAAATACAGGGGTCGTGACGAGCAGTACTTC.

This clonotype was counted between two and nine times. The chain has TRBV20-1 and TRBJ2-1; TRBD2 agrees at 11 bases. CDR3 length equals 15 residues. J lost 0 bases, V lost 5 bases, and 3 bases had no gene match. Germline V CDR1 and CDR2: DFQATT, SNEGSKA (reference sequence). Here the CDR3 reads CSAVGLAGSYNEQFF. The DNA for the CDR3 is TGCAGTGCTGTAGGACTAGCGGGCTCCTACAATGAGCAGTTCTTC.

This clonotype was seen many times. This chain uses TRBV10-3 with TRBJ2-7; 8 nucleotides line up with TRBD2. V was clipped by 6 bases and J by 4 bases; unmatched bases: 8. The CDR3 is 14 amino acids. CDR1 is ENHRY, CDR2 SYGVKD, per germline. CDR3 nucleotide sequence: TGTGCCATCAGGAAACTAGCGGACCAATACGAGCAGTACTTC. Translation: CAIRKLADQYEQYF.

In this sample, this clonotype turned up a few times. The CDR3 DNA reads TGCGCCAGCAGCCTCGGACAGGGGAAGGGCAATGAGCAGTTCTTC. Translation: CASSLGQGKGNEQFF. The chain is built from TRBV5-1 and TRBJ2-1; the match to TRBD1 covers 9 bases. Germline trimming cut 4 bases from V and 6 bases from J; bases unmatched to any gene: 8. Germline CDR1 is SGHRS and CDR2 is YFSETQ. This CDR3 contains 15 residues.

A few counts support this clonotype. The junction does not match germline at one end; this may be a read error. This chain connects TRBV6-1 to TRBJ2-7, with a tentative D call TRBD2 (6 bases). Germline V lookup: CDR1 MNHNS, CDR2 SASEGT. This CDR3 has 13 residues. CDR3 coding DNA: TGTGCCAGCAGGGAAGGAGGGAGCTACGAGCAGTACTTC. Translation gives CASREGGSYEQYF.

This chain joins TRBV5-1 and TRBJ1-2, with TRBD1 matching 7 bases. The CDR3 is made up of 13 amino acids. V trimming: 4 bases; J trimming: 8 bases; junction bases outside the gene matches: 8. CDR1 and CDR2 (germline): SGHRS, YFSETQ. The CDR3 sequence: CASSTDRVAGYTF. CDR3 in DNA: TGCGCCAGCAGCACTGACAGGGTAGCGGGCTACACCTTC.

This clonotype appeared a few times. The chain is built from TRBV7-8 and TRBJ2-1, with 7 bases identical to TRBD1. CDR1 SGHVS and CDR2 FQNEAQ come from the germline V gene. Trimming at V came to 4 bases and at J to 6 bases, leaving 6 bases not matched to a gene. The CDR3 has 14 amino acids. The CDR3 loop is CASSSYDRANEQFF. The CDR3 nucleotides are TGTGCCAGCAGCTCATACGACAGGGCCAATGAGCAGTTCTTC.

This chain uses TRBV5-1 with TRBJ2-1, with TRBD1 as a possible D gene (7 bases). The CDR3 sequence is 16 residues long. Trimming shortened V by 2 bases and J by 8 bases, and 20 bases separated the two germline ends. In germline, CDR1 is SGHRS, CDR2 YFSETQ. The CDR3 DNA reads TGCGCCAGCAGCTTCGGAGGGACAGTTGGACGCGATGAGCAGTTCTTC. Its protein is CASSFGGTVGRDEQFF.

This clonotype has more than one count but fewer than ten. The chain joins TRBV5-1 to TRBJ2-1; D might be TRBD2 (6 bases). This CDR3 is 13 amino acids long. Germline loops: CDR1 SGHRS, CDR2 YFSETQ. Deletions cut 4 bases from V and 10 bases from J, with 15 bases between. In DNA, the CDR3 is TGCGCCAGCAGCCTGGGGACTCCTTCCGAGCAGTTCTTC. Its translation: CASSLGTPSEQFF.

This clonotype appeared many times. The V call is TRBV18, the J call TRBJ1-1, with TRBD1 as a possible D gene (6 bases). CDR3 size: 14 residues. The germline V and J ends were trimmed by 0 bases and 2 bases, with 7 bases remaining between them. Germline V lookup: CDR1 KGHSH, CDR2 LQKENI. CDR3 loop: CASSPPTGNTEAFF. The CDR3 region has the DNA TGTGCCAGCTCACCACCGACAGGTAACACTGAAGCTTTCTTT.

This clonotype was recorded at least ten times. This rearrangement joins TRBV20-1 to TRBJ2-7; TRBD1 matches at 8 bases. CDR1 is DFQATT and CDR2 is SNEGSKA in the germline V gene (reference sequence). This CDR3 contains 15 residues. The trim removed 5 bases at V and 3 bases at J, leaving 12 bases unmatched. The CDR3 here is CSAETRTGTVYEQYF. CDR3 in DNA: TGCAGTGCTGAGACTCGGACAGGGACCGTCTACGAGCAGTACTTC.

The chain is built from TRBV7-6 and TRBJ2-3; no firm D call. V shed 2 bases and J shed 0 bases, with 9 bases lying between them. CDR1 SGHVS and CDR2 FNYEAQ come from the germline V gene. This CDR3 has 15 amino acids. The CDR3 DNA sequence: TGTGCCAGCAGCTTAATGTTCTCTAGCACAGATACGCAGTATTTT. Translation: CASSLMFSSTDTQYF.